The count of the clone carrying this TCR beta chain is one. Its antigen is still unknown. Generated by immunoSEQ multiplex PCR, the TCRdb table keeps only in-frame clones and is missing some. The sample has 100,000 to 150,000 clones, about nine tenths seen once; the top ten hold about 7%. The record originates from a study of T cell responses to AZD1222 COVID-19 vaccine. The wider study: Pooled in the analysis were second doses at about 4 or about 12 weeks.

Findings and caveats of the study: Increased Spike-specific TCR breadth and depth were observed after two AZD1222 doses. The sample set comprised mostly white British donors with more females, and clonal diversity was possibly underestimated. Scientists sampled the repertoires only once the peak T cell response had passed.

The receptor was derived from an adult in good health. The input for sequencing was peripheral blood, taken on day 0 of AZD1222 vaccination.

CDR3: CATSWGIGVTETQYF. CDR3 bases: TGTGCCACCAGCTGGGGAATAGGGGTAACAGAGACCCAGTACTTC. The chain recombines TRBV24-1 with TRBJ2-5; TRBD1 is a possible D gene (5 bases). The CDR3 runs to 15 residues. Per germline, CDR1 KGHDR and CDR2 SFDVKD. Trimming left V 7 bases short and J 4 bases short, with 18 bases between.